The rows below give T cell receptor beta chains drawn from one sample of a study of cytomegalovirus exposure and HLA in healthy donors. The assay was immunoSEQ multiplex PCR, and TCRdb's table has in-frame clones only and misses some. Of about 200,000 clones detected, around 64% appear once; the ten largest clones hold 2.6%. Material for sequencing was PBMCs. The receptors come from a man aged 35 to 55 in good health and CMV-seropositive. Both conserved end residues are part of each CDR3. A D gene is named only where the DNA matches it firmly. Expanded clones are given a class, and other clones once, few, many or no size at all.

TRBJ2-7,.,TRBV5-1,.,CASSSDSYEQYF,TGCGCCAGCAGTTCGGACAGCTACGAGCAGTACTTC
TRBJ2-7,.,TRBV5-1,.,CASSSRQERYEQYF,TGCGCCAGCAGCTCGCGACAGGAGCGCTACGAGCAGTACTTC
TRBJ2-3,.,TRBV28,.,CASSRVGVTSTDTQYF,TGTGCCAGCAGCCGGGTAGGGGTGACTAGCACAGATACGCAGTATTTT
TRBJ2-7,.,TRBV7-3,few,CASRDSPGEQYF,TGTGCCAGCAGAGACTCACCCGGAGAGCAGTACTTC
TRBJ1-6,TRBD1,TRBV5-1,.,CASSFEEGAGSPLHF,TGCGCCAGCAGCTTCGAGGAGGGGGCGGGTTCACCCCTCCACTTT
TRBJ1-3,TRBD1,TRBV5-1,.,CASSSGTEVGNTIYF,TGCGCCAGCAGCTCCGGGACAGAAGTTGGAAACACCATATATTTT
TRBJ1-6,TRBD1,TRBV6-1,.,CASSGGQDRVRSPLHF,TGTGCCAGCAGTGGGGGGCAAGACAGGGTGCGATCACCCCTCCACTTT
TRBJ1-5,TRBD1,TRBV9,.,CASSPGTGDSNQPQHF,TGTGCCAGCAGCCCTGGGACAGGAGATAGCAATCAGCCCCAGCATTTT
TRBJ1-1,.,TRBV5-5,.,CASSLAGSMAAFF,TGTGCCAGCAGCTTGGCAGGTTCCATGGCAGCTTTCTTT
TRBJ1-1,.,TRBV5-5,.,CASSLLVAANTEAFF,TGTGCCAGCAGCTTGCTTGTCGCGGCGAACACTGAAGCTTTCTTT
TRBJ2-1,TRBD2,TRBV6-4,.,CASSDTSGSYNEQFF,TGTGCCAGCAGTGACACTAGCGGCTCCTACAATGAGCAGTTCTTC
TRBJ1-5,.,TRBV2,.,CASSGGRSADSNQPQHF,TGTGCCAGCAGTGGAGGGAGGTCAGCCGATAGCAATCAGCCCCAGCATTTT
TRBJ1-2,.,TRBV25-1,once,CASSESIGSFGYTF,TGTGCCAGCAGTGAATCGATAGGGAGCTTCGGCTACACCTTC
TRBJ2-3,TRBD2,TRBV5-1,.,CASSLRLAGQQDTQYF,TGCGCCAGCAGCTTGCGACTAGCGGGGCAGCAAGATACGCAGTATTTT
TRBJ2-2,TRBD2,TRBV4-2,.,CASSQDGLAGESPGELFF,TGTGCCAGCAGCCAAGATGGGCTAGCGGGAGAGAGTCCCGGGGAGCTGTTTTTT
TRBJ2-7,.,TRBV5-6,few,CASSLLGLDYEQYF,TGTGCCAGCAGCTTGCTCGGATTAGACTACGAGCAGTACTTC
TRBJ1-2,.,TRBV6-1,.,CASDRGYGYTF,TGTGCCAGCGATAGGGGCTATGGCTACACCTTC
TRBJ1-2,TRBD1,TRBV11-2,.,CASSAGGYYGYTF,TGTGCCAGCAGCGCAGGGGGCTACTATGGCTACACCTTC
TRBJ2-5,.,TRBV7-9,few,CASSLGGEETQYF,TGTGCCAGCAGCTTAGGCGGGGAAGAGACCCAGTACTTC
TRBJ2-2,.,TRBV15,.,CATSRDRTGELFF,TGTGCCACCAGCAGAGACCGAACAGGGGAGCTGTTTTTT
TRBJ2-7,TRBD1,TRBV9,few,CASSATGDGYEQYF,TGTGCCAGCAGCGCGACAGGGGATGGTTACGAGCAGTACTTC
TRBJ2-1,TRBD2,TRBV9,.,CASSSPTSGGAGGQFF,TGTGCCAGCAGCTCTCCGACTAGCGGGGGGGCTGGCGGGCAGTTCTTC
TRBJ2-5,.,TRBV29-1,.,CSVEARVQETQYF,TGCAGCGTTGAGGCCAGGGTTCAAGAGACCCAGTACTTC
TRBJ2-7,TRBD1,TRBV2,.,CASSERVWDRTYEQYF,TGTGCCAGCAGTGAAAGGGTCTGGGACAGGACCTACGAGCAGTACTTC
TRBJ1-2,TRBD1,TRBV6-5,.,CASSYVGDRVGYTF,TGTGCCAGCAGTTACGTGGGGGACAGGGTCGGCTACACCTTC
TRBJ1-1,.,TRBV7-8,.,CASSGREGVTEAFF,TGTGCCAGCAGCGGGCGGGAGGGGGTCACTGAAGCTTTCTTT